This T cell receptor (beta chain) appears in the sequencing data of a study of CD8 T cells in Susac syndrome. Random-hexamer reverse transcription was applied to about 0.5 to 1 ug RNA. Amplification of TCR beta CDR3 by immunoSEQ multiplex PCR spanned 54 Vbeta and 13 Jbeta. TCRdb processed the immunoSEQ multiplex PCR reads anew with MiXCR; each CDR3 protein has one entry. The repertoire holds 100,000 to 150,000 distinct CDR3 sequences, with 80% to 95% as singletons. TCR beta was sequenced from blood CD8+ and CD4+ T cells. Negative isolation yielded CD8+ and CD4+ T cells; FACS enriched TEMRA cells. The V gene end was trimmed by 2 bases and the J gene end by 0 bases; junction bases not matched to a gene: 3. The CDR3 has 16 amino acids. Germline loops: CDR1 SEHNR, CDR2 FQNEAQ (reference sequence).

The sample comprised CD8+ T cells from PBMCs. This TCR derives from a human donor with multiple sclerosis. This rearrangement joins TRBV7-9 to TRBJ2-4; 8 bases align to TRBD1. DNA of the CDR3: TGTGCCAGCAGCTTATCGACAGGGGTAGCCAAAAACATTCAGTACTTC. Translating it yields CASSLSTGVAKNIQYF.